These T cell receptor beta chains were read from a single sample in a study of CD8 T cells in Susac syndrome. TCRdb recomputed calls from the immunoSEQ multiplex PCR reads with MiXCR, one row per CDR3 protein. In the table there are around 90,000 distinct CDR3 sequences, around 96% of which are singletons. Sequencing was done on a sample of CD8+ T cells from PBMCs. These receptors were taken from a human donor with Susac syndrome. The CDR3 runs from the conserved cysteine through the conserved F or W. Each record gives: D gene, clone size, V gene, J gene, CDR3 DNA, CDR3 protein. D genes are given only for firm matches. Rows give clone size only sometimes, using once, few, many, or a class for an expanded clone.

D gene: TRBD1; clone size: .; V gene: TRBV30; J gene: TRBJ1-1; CDR3 DNA: TGTGCCTGGAGGGCCGGGACAGGGAACACTGAAGCTTTCTTT; CDR3 protein: CAWRAGTGNTEAFF
D gene: TRBD2; clone size: .; V gene: TRBV20-1; J gene: TRBJ2-1; CDR3 DNA: TGCAGTGCTAGCGACGGGGGGTTCTACAATGAGCAGTTCTTC; CDR3 protein: CSASDGGFYNEQFF
D gene: TRBD1; clone size: .; V gene: TRBV12-3/TRBV12-4; J gene: TRBJ1-3; CDR3 DNA: TGTGCCAGCAGTTCAACAGGGGATAGAGGAAACACCATATATTTT; CDR3 protein: CASSSTGDRGNTIYF
D gene: .; clone size: .; V gene: TRBV20-1; J gene: TRBJ1-5; CDR3 DNA: TGCAGTGCTAACGAGGTCGTCAGGGCTAGCGATCAGCCCCAGCATTTT; CDR3 protein: CSANEVVRASDQPQHF
D gene: .; clone size: .; V gene: TRBV20-1; J gene: TRBJ2-2; CDR3 DNA: TGCAGTGCTAGAGATTCGTCCCGGAACACCGGGGAGCTGTTTTTT; CDR3 protein: CSARDSSRNTGELFF
D gene: .; clone size: .; V gene: TRBV15; J gene: TRBJ1-3; CDR3 DNA: TGTGCCACCAGCAGAGAGGGCCCCGGAAACACCATATATTTT; CDR3 protein: CATSREGPGNTIYF
D gene: .; clone size: .; V gene: TRBV6-5; J gene: TRBJ1-3; CDR3 DNA: TGTGCCAGCAGTTTGTCCGACAGACCGGCTGGAAACACCATATATTTT; CDR3 protein: CASSLSDRPAGNTIYF
D gene: .; clone size: .; V gene: TRBV24-1; J gene: TRBJ2-3; CDR3 DNA: TGTGCCACCAGTGTTGGGGTAACAGATACGCAGTATTTT; CDR3 protein: CATSVGVTDTQYF
D gene: .; clone size: .; V gene: TRBV29-1; J gene: TRBJ2-3; CDR3 DNA: TGCAGCGTCAGGGGGGATGGAGATACGCAGTATTTT; CDR3 protein: CSVRGDGDTQYF
D gene: .; clone size: .; V gene: TRBV14; J gene: TRBJ1-4; CDR3 DNA: TGTGCCAGCAGCCGGGACCGTGCAACTAATGAAAAACTGTTTTTT; CDR3 protein: CASSRDRATNEKLFF
D gene: .; clone size: .; V gene: TRBV5-6; J gene: TRBJ1-6; CDR3 DNA: TGTGCCAGCAGCTTCGGGACGGGGGACAATTCACCCCTCCACTTT; CDR3 protein: CASSFGTGDNSPLHF
D gene: TRBD1; clone size: .; V gene: TRBV25-1; J gene: TRBJ1-1; CDR3 DNA: TGTGCCAGCAGATCTCCGGGACAGGGGTCTGAAGCTTTCTTT; CDR3 protein: CASRSPGQGSEAFF
D gene: .; clone size: .; V gene: TRBV9; J gene: TRBJ2-7; CDR3 DNA: TGTGCCAGCAGCGAGGGGGGCCGGGAGCAGTACTTC; CDR3 protein: CASSEGGREQYF
D gene: TRBD2; clone size: .; V gene: TRBV20-1; J gene: TRBJ2-7; CDR3 DNA: TGCAGTGCTGGGGAGAGCGGGGAATCCTACGAGCAGTACTTC; CDR3 protein: CSAGESGESYEQYF
D gene: .; clone size: .; V gene: TRBV27; J gene: TRBJ1-6; CDR3 DNA: TGTGCCAGCAGTGAGGCAGGGGATTCACCCCTCCACTTT; CDR3 protein: CASSEAGDSPLHF
D gene: .; clone size: .; V gene: TRBV28; J gene: TRBJ2-3; CDR3 DNA: TGTGCCAGCAGTTTCCGGGCCATCACAGATACGCAGTATTTT; CDR3 protein: CASSFRAITDTQYF
D gene: .; clone size: .; V gene: TRBV15; J gene: TRBJ1-1; CDR3 DNA: TGTGCCACCAGCAGAGGCGGGGGAAGGGACACTGAAGCTTTCTTT; CDR3 protein: CATSRGGGRDTEAFF
D gene: .; clone size: .; V gene: TRBV7-2; J gene: TRBJ2-3; CDR3 DNA: TGTGCCAGCAGCTTAAGTGGCAGGCCTGTAAGTGATACGCAGTATTTT; CDR3 protein: CASSLSGRPVSDTQYF
D gene: TRBD1; clone size: .; V gene: TRBV30; J gene: TRBJ2-6; CDR3 DNA: TGTGCCTGGGACAGGGGGCCTGGGGCCAACGTCCTGACTTTC; CDR3 protein: CAWDRGPGANVLTF
D gene: .; clone size: .; V gene: TRBV25-1; J gene: TRBJ1-1; CDR3 DNA: TGTGCCAGCAGTGATGATGGCTCCTATGGAATTGAAGCTTTCTTT; CDR3 protein: CASSDDGSYGIEAFF
D gene: .; clone size: .; V gene: TRBV9; J gene: TRBJ1-2; CDR3 DNA: TGTGCCAGCAGCCCCCCTGGAGGTGGCTACACCTTC; CDR3 protein: CASSPPGGGYTF
D gene: .; clone size: .; V gene: TRBV20-1; J gene: TRBJ2-7; CDR3 DNA: TGCAGTGCTAGAACCGGGGGGCGCGGCGAGCAGTACTTC; CDR3 protein: CSARTGGRGEQYF
D gene: .; clone size: .; V gene: TRBV6-5; J gene: TRBJ1-6; CDR3 DNA: TGTGCCAGCAGTTACGCCCCAGAAGCTAGCTCCTATAATTCACCCCTCCACTTT; CDR3 protein: CASSYAPEASSYNSPLHF
D gene: .; clone size: .; V gene: TRBV7-9; J gene: TRBJ2-2; CDR3 DNA: TGTGCCAGCAGGAACACCGGGGAGCTGTTTTTT; CDR3 protein: CASRNTGELFF
D gene: .; clone size: .; V gene: TRBV7-6; J gene: TRBJ1-2; CDR3 DNA: TGTGCCAGCAGCTCCCGGCTGGGGGGCCACTACACCTTC; CDR3 protein: CASSSRLGGHYTF
D gene: .; clone size: once; V gene: TRBV4-3; J gene: TRBJ1-2; CDR3 DNA: TGCGCCAGCAGCCAAGGAATGGACAGCTTACCCTATGGCTACACCTTC; CDR3 protein: CASSQGMDSLPYGYTF